This T cell receptor (beta chain) comes out of a study of T cells in Graves' hyperthyroidism and ophthalmopathy. Whole-study context: Blood was drawn when the patient was first diagnosed and still untreated.

Patients between 18 and 65 years old had hyperthyroidism, newly diagnosed and lasting under 2 months. TCR beta CDR3 sequences were amplified from RNA transcripts. When the TCR CDR3 underwent first-round RT-PCR, the HTBI primer set was used. One entry per CDR3 protein results from TCRdb running MiXCR on the multiplex PCR reads. This table holds about 720,000 distinct CDR3 sequences, about 19% found once. V lost 6 bases and J lost 3, with 15 bases in between. From germline, CDR1 is MRHNA and CDR2 SNTAGT. The CDR3 sequence is 15 residues long. The source of this sequence is a woman aged 45-60 years with Graves' hyperthyroidism that later progressed to Graves' ophthalmopathy. The rearrangement joins TRBV6-4 to TRBJ1-5; D is possibly TRBD1 (6 bases). The sequencing input was blood. The CDR3 sequence is CASSPGGAPNQPQHF. The CDR3 DNA sequence: TGTGCCAGCAGCCCCGGGGGGGCTCCCAATCAGCCCCAGCATTTT.